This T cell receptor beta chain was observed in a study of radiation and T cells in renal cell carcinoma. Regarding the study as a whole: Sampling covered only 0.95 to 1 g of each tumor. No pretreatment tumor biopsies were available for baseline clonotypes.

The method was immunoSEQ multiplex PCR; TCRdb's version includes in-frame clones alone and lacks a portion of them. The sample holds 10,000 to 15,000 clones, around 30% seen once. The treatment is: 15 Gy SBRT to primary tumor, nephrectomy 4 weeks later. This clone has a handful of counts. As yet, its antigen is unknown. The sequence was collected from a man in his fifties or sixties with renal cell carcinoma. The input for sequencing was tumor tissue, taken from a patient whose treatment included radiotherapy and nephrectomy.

The CDR3 sequence: CASSALGEGRRTDTQYF. CDR3 coding DNA: TGTGCCAGCAGTGCCCTCGGGGAGGGGCGCCGTACAGATACGCAGTATTTT. The chain uses TRBV25-1 and TRBJ2-3; 7 bases are shared with TRBD2. Germline lookup yields CDR1 MGHDK and CDR2 SYGVNS. This CDR3 is built from 17 residues. V shed 4 bases and J 3 bases; nucleotides not matched to a gene: 13.